This TCR beta chain appears in the sequencing data of a study of blood T cell repertoires in COVID-19. Background on the study: Samples taken during acute and convalescent COVID-19 were collected in the United States, Italy and Spain. Sources were T cells, B-cell-depleted T cells, or PBMCs; the material itself was cDNA or gDNA.

Per the original data handling: Using reference gene primer amplification, nucleated cell counts were estimated. The repertoire was sequenced with immunoSEQ multiplex PCR; TCRdb's copy has only in-frame clones and lacks some. V, J and clone size were drawn from that table, and D and trimming were deduced from the DNA. The sample has tens of thousands of clones; 74% are singletons. The CDR3 extends over 15 amino acids. Germline CDR1 MNHEY, CDR2 SMNVEV (reference sequence). Trimming stripped 2 bases from V and 2 bases from J, with 12 bases between. The sample consisted of peripheral blood. This chain connects TRBV27 to TRBJ1-1; D perhaps matches TRBD1 (6 bases). This sequence was found in a woman of 80 years or more with acute or convalescent COVID-19. The CDR3, as DNA: TGTGCCAGCAGTTTAGGGAACAGGGTAAACACTGAAGCTTTCTTT. Its protein is CASSLGNRVNTEAFF.